Below, 9 T cell receptor beta chains from the same sample are listed, as sequenced in a study of neurological immune-mediated disorders (dated by TCRdb to the late 2010s). The protocol used for the library was 5' RACE. Sequenced using an Illumina HiSeq 2500. The public reads were quality trimmed at Q25 with fastp and then assembled into clones with MiXCR by TCRdb, keeping productive beta chains. CDR3 protein sequences are deduplicated, and each keeps its most common genes and DNA. A total of tens of thousands of distinct CDR3 sequences appear in this sample, around 3.5% of them only once. The top ten constitute 2.5% to 3% of the sample. The specimen was PBMCs. These receptors all stem from a woman aged 50 to 60 with multiple sclerosis.

This clonotype was counted ten times or more. The V and J genes are TRBV7-2 and TRBJ2-7; D remains ambiguous. The CDR3 covers 13 residues. Germline lookup yields CDR1 SGHTA and CDR2 FQGNSA. Trimming cost V 5 bases and J 0 bases, with 8 bases left between them. CDR3 sequence reads: CASSPQSSYEQYF. Here the CDR3 DNA reads TGTGCCAGCAGCCCCCAGAGCTCCTACGAGCAGTACTTC.

This clonotype was seen ten or more times. The CDR3 spells CASSPLTGTGQETQYF. The CDR3 coding sequence is TGTGCCAGCTCACCCCTGACTGGGACAGGTCAAGAGACCCAGTACTTC. This sequence joins TRBV18 and TRBJ2-5; 8 bases map to TRBD1. Germline-derived CDR1 and CDR2 are KGHSH and LQKENI. The junction had 8 bases not matched to a gene; V was cut back by 3 bases and J by 2 bases. The CDR3 extends over 16 amino acids.

There are many counts of this clonotype. This chain uses TRBV5-1 with TRBJ1-5; no clear D gene. Germline CDR1 SGHRS, CDR2 YFSETQ. The ends were cut back, 0 bases at V and 0 bases at J, with 7 bases in the middle. The CDR3 extends over 15 amino acids. The CDR3 protein is CASSLGLNSNQPQHF. As DNA, the CDR3 is TGCGCCAGCAGCTTGGGGCTTAATAGCAATCAGCCCCAGCATTTT.

This clonotype has ten or more counts. J is TRBJ2-5 and V is TRBV15; 9 bases align to TRBD2. With 8 bases clipped from V and 1 base from J, the junction kept 8 bases outside the gene matches. In germline, CDR1 is LNHNV, CDR2 YYDKDF (reference sequence). There are 15 residues in the CDR3. The CDR3 spells CATGLAITIQETQYF. CDR3 DNA sequence: TGTGCCACCGGACTAGCGATCACCATCCAAGAGACCCAGTACTTC.

In this sample, this clonotype turned up many times. J is TRBJ2-5 and V is TRBV10-3; 7 nucleotides line up with TRBD2. The germline gives CDR1 ENHRY, CDR2 SYGVKD. The CDR3 covers 11 residues. The junction had 3 bases not matched to a gene; V was cut back by 10 bases and J by 4 bases. CDR3 region: CATSGGETQYF. The CDR3 nucleotides read TGTGCCACCTCGGGAGGAGAGACCCAGTACTTC.

This clonotype was recorded many times. This chain links TRBV20-1 with TRBJ1-5; 9 nucleotides agree with TRBD1. The trim removed 5 bases at V and 7 bases at J, leaving 0 bases unmatched. CDR3 size: 11 residues. The germline CDR1 and CDR2 sequences are DFQATT and SNEGSKA (reference sequence). CDR3 DNA sequence: TGCAGTGCTGACAGGGGGCAGCCCCAGCATTTT. Translated: CSADRGQPQHF.

This clonotype was detected many times. The chain couples TRBV11-3 to TRBJ2-7; D call uncertain. V lost 3 bases and J lost 0, with 9 bases in between. The V gene's germline CDR1 is SGHNT and CDR2 YENEEA. The CDR3 sequence is 14 residues long. CDR3 nucleotide sequence: TGTGCCAGCAGCTTCGGACGCTCCTCCTACGAGCAGTACTTC. Protein: CASSFGRSSYEQYF.

This clonotype was recorded at least ten times. The rearrangement links TRBV7-9 to TRBJ1-2; unclear D gene. Germline V CDR1 and CDR2: SEHNR, FQNEAQ (reference sequence). V dropped 2 bases and J dropped 3 bases, with 7 bases sitting between them. The length of the CDR3 is 13 residues. The CDR3 DNA follows: TGTGCCAGCAGCTTAACGAACGACTATGGCTACACCTTC. Translating it yields CASSLTNDYGYTF.

Many counts were recorded for this clonotype. The CDR3 DNA sequence: TGCGCCAGCAGCTCGACATATCTTGGACAGGGCACTGAAGCTTTCTTT. It encodes CASSSTYLGQGTEAFF. The rearrangement uses TRBV5-1 and TRBJ1-1; 8 bases fit TRBD1. The CDR3 has 16 residues. Trimming took 3 bases from V and 4 from J; bases not matched to a gene: 11. CDR1 and CDR2 from the germline V gene are SGHRS and YFSETQ.